This T cell receptor (beta chain) was sequenced during a study of identifying expanded T cells in peripheral blood. Collection occurred without any documented infections or immune events in donors. Study-wide results and caveats: Variance in clone template counts between roughly two-week samples significantly increased with total template count across all healthy donors. Over two and four weeks, about 15 and 19 clones changed, versus 1.2 between replicates.

Remarks on this clone: The antigen is unknown.

Between the trimmed V and J ends, which lost 1 base and 8 bases, there was a span of 15 bases. There are 16 residues in the CDR3. Germline V gene lookup returns CDR1 MDHEN and CDR2 SYDVKM. Sequenced by immunoSEQ multiplex PCR; TCRdb stores in-frame clones only, minus some. The table records approximately 90,000 clones, 85% to 90% of them present only once. The sequence came from a person aged 18-70 years in good health. The V and J genes are TRBV28 and TRBJ1-6, with D possibly matching TRBD1 (5 bases). The sequenced sample was blood. Written as DNA, the CDR3 is TGTGCCAGCAGTTTATTCGGGGCTGCGTTAGATTCACCCCTCCACTTT. Protein sequence: CASSLFGAALDSPLHF.